This T cell receptor (beta chain) is drawn from a study of blood T cell repertoires in COVID-19. In the original processing: The assay estimated nucleated cells by amplifying reference gene primers. Clones were sequenced by immunoSEQ multiplex PCR, and TCRdb holds only the in-frame ones, with some missing. The V and J calls and clone size come from that table; D and trimming were worked out from the DNA. Found here are 97,000 or so clones, approximately 82% of them singletons; the top ten hold roughly a tenth. V lost 1 base, J lost 2 bases, and 6 bases lay in between. CDR3 length: 14 residues. CDR1 is SEHNR, CDR2 FQNEAQ, per germline (reference sequence).

The chain joins TRBV7-9 to TRBJ1-3; D not certain. The sequenced sample was peripheral blood. The TCR sequence derives from a man aged 65 to 79 with active or convalescent COVID-19. CDR3 protein: CASSLGSTGNTIYF. The CDR3, as DNA: TGTGCCAGCAGCTTAGGTAGTACTGGAAACACCATATATTTT.